The 6 T cell receptor beta chains below come from one sample, sequenced in a study of cytomegalovirus exposure and HLA in healthy donors. The PCR contained 60 Vbeta and 13 Jbeta primers. Libraries were prepared by immunoSEQ multiplex PCR; TCRdb keeps only in-frame clonotypes and omits some of them. Of 130,000 to 150,000 clones in the sample, approximately 83% were seen once. Sequencing was carried out using PBMCs. These receptors came from a middle-aged man in good health and CMV-seropositive.

The rearrangement links TRBV21-1 to TRBJ1-1; the listed D gene, TRBD1, was not tested against the DNA. TRBV21-1 is labeled a pseudogene. CDR3 length: 11 amino acids. The CDR3 region is CASRRDSEAFF. CDR3 sequence (DNA): TGTGCCAGCAGACGGGACAGTGAAGCTTTCTTT.

This chain links TRBV7-7 with TRBJ2-2, with D perhaps matching TRBD1 (5 bases). V gave up 5 bases and J gave up 6 bases, with 16 bases separating them. CDR1 and CDR2 from the germline V gene are SSHAT and FNYEAQ (reference sequence). The CDR3 covers 15 residues. CDR3 sequence reads: CASSRIIQGAGELFF. CDR3 nucleotides: TGTGCCAGCAGCCGAATAATTCAGGGCGCCGGGGAGCTGTTTTTT.

The chain links TRBV6-5 to TRBJ2-2; TRBD1 might be the D (6 bases). With 4 bases removed from V and 4 bases from J, the gap between germline ends came to 13 bases. Germline values: CDR1 MNHEY, CDR2 SVGAGI. This CDR3 is built from 15 residues. The CDR3 spells CASSFTGQGTGELFF. In DNA form, the CDR3 reads TGTGCCAGCAGTTTTACAGGGCAGGGCACCGGGGAGCTGTTTTTT.

The chain has TRBV4-3 and TRBJ1-1, with D possibly matching TRBD1 (6 bases). The CDR3 runs to 13 residues. Germline V gene data show CDR1 as LGHNA and CDR2 as YSLEER. Trimming stripped 0 bases from V and 8 bases from J, with 10 bases between. The CDR3 DNA sequence: TGCGCCAGCAGCCAAGAAACAGGGAGCGAAGCTTTCTTT. This encodes CASSQETGSEAFF.

The CDR3 nucleotides read TGTGCCAGCAGTGATTCATTCTCTGGAAACACCATATATTTT. It specifies CASSDSFSGNTIYF. The V call is TRBV2, the J call TRBJ1-3; D not resolved. The ends were cut back, 3 bases at V and 0 bases at J, with 6 bases in the middle. In germline, CDR1 is SNHLY, CDR2 FYNNEI. The CDR3 totals 14 residues.

As for this clone: The junction shows a germline mismatch at one end, possibly a read error. This chain links TRBV28 with TRBJ1-2, with D possibly being TRBD1 (6 bases). The CDR3 spans 14 residues. CDR1 is MDHEN and CDR2 is SYDVKM in the germline V gene. The CDR3 DNA reads TGTGCCAGCAGTTTATGGGACAGTAACTATGGCCACACCTTC. It is translated as CASSLWDSNYGHTF.